This T cell receptor (beta chain) appears in the sequencing data of a study of T cell responses to AZD1222 COVID-19 vaccine (dated by TCRdb to the early 2020s). Broadly, across the study: AZD1222 recipients whose second dose came at about 4 weeks and those whose second dose came at about 12 weeks were combined into one group, since spike-specific TCR depth and breadth did not differ between the two schedules. A total of 240 or so trial participants underwent TCR sequencing, of whom 207 had received two doses of AZD1222 and around 26 had received two doses of the MenACWY control vaccine. Trial participants were enrolled into age subgroups of 18-55, 56-69 and 70-plus years, which contained around 140, 26 and 57 TCR-sequenced participants, respectively.

To note about this clone: Its antigen remains unidentified. One end of the junction fails to match germline, which may point to a read error. Other DNA sequences of this sample code for an identical CDR3.

Explained via the paper, the time point label denotes: baseline before first vaccination. Vaccinee samples were obtained from the UK trials COV001 and COV002, which included a single-blind randomized controlled phase 2/3 trial of AZD1222 (ChAdOx1 nCoV-19) in healthy adults. For TCRbeta chain sequencing, PBMC samples from trial participants were taken at day 0 and at day 28 after the second dose. From its cysteine to its phenylalanine, the CDR3 spans 16 amino acids. This entry keeps only the CDR3 DNA: 48 bases, framed from base 1. CDR1 and CDR2 (LGHNA, YSLEER) derive from the germline V gene. Broad study findings and their caveats: Because no samples from the day 14 peak response were available, repertoires could be characterized only after the peak T cell response. Conclusions about previously exposed vaccinees are limited because only 6 or 7 AZD1222 recipients were SARS-CoV-2 seropositive at baseline. Participants were mostly white British and included more females than males, and it was suggested by the authors that clonal diversity may have been underestimated. CD4 TCRs associated with the vaccine covered the entire spike protein, and the dominant responses were in regions 160-218 and 743-854. After two AZD1222 doses, both the breadth and the depth of spike-specific TCRs were significantly higher than at day 0 and than in MenACWY recipients. The 56-69-year group was small, and its depth increase did not reach significance, likely because of low power. Reportedly, close to half of the unique spike-specific TCRs recognized epitopes lying outside the regions that are mutated in the B.1.351 and B.1.1.7 variants.

The CDR3 regions of human TCRbeta chains were analyzed by immunosequencing. Regarding the original processing steps: Repertoire TCRs were checked for matches against a reference library of SARS-CoV-2-specific TCRs that had been generated using the MIRA antigen-specificity platform. Breadth was defined as the fraction of unique TCRs that were SARS-CoV-2-associated. Depth was defined as the fraction of total T cells that were SARS-CoV-2-associated. Using the MIRA data, every spike-specific TCR was mapped to the spike region that the TCR reacted to and assigned to either a CD4 or a CD8 class. Log10-transformed breadth and depth values were compared by one-way ANOVA with Sidak's multiple comparisons tests. TCRdb stores this immuneACCESS table with in-frame sequences only. Part of the clones is absent; in the studies checked, under half of the shortfall reflects unresolved V genes, and no reason is known for the rest. That table gives V, J and clone size, and the DNA gave D and trimming. Recorded for this sample are about 150,000 clones; 90% of them occurred a single time. Approximately 2.9% of the sample is taken by the ten largest.

Recombination connected TRBV4-3 to TRBJ1-1; TRBD1 agrees with 7 junctional bases. The clonotype originates from an adult in good health. This specimen was peripheral blood, taken on day 0 of AZD1222 vaccination. CDR3 reads: CASSQGGRAVNTEAFF. The nucleotide sequence is given as TGCGCCAGTAGCCAAGGGGGCAGGGCCGTGAACACTGAAGCTTTCTTT.